The 11 T cell receptor beta chains below all came from one sample that was sequenced in a study of blood T cell repertoires in COVID-19. This table comes from immunoSEQ multiplex PCR, and its TCRdb copy is limited to in-frame clones, with some not included. Counted here are 150,000 or so clones, over 80% occurring once; the ten biggest clones make up 4.5% to 5%. The sample taken for sequencing was peripheral blood. The receptor source for this set is a man aged 25 to 45 with COVID-19, enrolled during active disease.

V gene TRBV9 combines with J gene TRBJ1-6, with TRBD1 matching 8 bases. CDR1 is SGDLS and CDR2 is YYNGEE in the germline V gene. With V trimmed by 4 bases and J by 8 bases, 11 bases remained unmatched. This CDR3 is built from 16 residues. The CDR3 protein is CASSLSGQGLYSPLHF. In DNA, the CDR3 is TGTGCCAGCAGCCTTAGCGGACAGGGATTATATTCACCCCTCCACTTT.

The chain is built from TRBV3-1 (or the pseudogene TRBV3-2) and TRBJ2-1; no clear D. Deletions cut 3 bases from V and 7 bases from J, with 7 bases between. Germline-derived CDR1 and CDR2 are LGHDT and YNNKEL (reference sequence). This CDR3 region has 12 residues. In DNA form, the CDR3 reads TGTGCCAGCAGCCAGCTGCGGAATGAGCAGTTCTTC. It is translated as CASSQLRNEQFF.

The chain has TRBV7-9 and TRBJ2-5; D is possibly TRBD2 (6 bases). Germline loops: CDR1 SEHNR, CDR2 FQNEAQ (reference sequence). This CDR3 spans 15 amino acids. Trimming removed 5 bases at V and 2 bases at J, with 15 bases between. Here the CDR3 reads CASSPTRGGQETQYF. In nucleotides, the CDR3 is TGTGCCAGCAGCCCCACTAGAGGAGGGCAAGAGACCCAGTACTTC.

The chain links TRBV2 to TRBJ2-1; 9 nucleotides agree with TRBD2. This CDR3 contains 14 residues. Losses at the gene ends were 6 bases for V and 6 bases for J; bases not matched to a gene: 6. Germline CDR1 SNHLY, CDR2 FYNNEI. The CDR3 reads CASSSTTSGNEQFF. In nucleotides, the CDR3 is TGTGCCAGCAGCTCGACGACTAGCGGCAATGAGCAGTTCTTC.

This sequence joins TRBV6-2 or TRBV6-3 and TRBJ2-7; a weak D match, TRBD2 (5 bases). Deletions cut 0 bases from V and 6 bases from J, with 9 bases between. This CDR3 has 13 amino acids. Germline CDR1 MNHEY, CDR2 SVGEGT. This chain's CDR3 is CASSYSDSTEQYF. DNA of the CDR3: TGTGCCAGCAGTTACTCGGACTCTACCGAGCAGTACTTC.

The CDR3 nucleotides read TGTGCCAGCAGCGTTGGGATTCGGGGGAGGGCCGCTTTGTTTACAGATACGCAGTATTTT. Its translation is CASSVGIRGRAALFTDTQYF. This chain uses TRBV9 with TRBJ2-3; 7 bases agree with TRBD2. The germline V gene has CDR1 SGDLS and CDR2 YYNGEE. The CDR3 loop spans 20 amino acids. Unmatched junction bases numbered 21, after V lost 2 bases and J lost 3 bases.

The CDR3 DNA sequence: TGTGCCAGCAGGAGGGAGGCAGATAGCAATCAGCCCCAGCATTTT. It is translated as CASRREADSNQPQHF. This rearrangement joins TRBV6-6 to TRBJ1-5; D is uncertain. The length of the CDR3 is 15 residues. In germline, CDR1 is MNHNY, CDR2 SVGAGI (reference sequence). V was pared by 6 bases and J by 0 bases, with 12 bases between.

The V and J genes are TRBV14 and TRBJ1-3; D gene ambiguous. Germline loops: CDR1 SGHDN, CDR2 FVKESK. V was clipped by 1 base and J by 8 bases, with 3 bases between them. The CDR3 covers 11 residues. This chain's CDR3 is CASSQGDTIYF. DNA of the CDR3: TGTGCCAGCAGCCAAGGCGACACCATATATTTT.

The gene calls are TRBV2 and TRBJ2-1; TRBD1 matches at 10 bases. Looked up from germline, CDR1 is SNHLY and CDR2 is FYNNEI. V shed 10 bases and J 4 bases; nucleotides not matched to a gene: 7. The CDR3 extends over 14 amino acids. The CDR3 here is CAIETGGRYNEQFF. CDR3 bases: TGTGCCATCGAGACAGGGGGCAGATACAATGAGCAGTTCTTC. Full variable domain (remainder filled in from reference TRBV2 and TRBJ2-1): EPEVTQTPSHQVTQMGQEVILRCVPISNHLYFYWYRQILGQKVEFLVSFYNNEISEKSEIFDDQFSVERPDGSNFTLKIRSTKLEDSAMYFCAIETGGRYNEQFFGPGTRLTVL.

The chain uses TRBV4-1 and TRBJ2-7; tentative D call: TRBD1 (6 bases). The germline V gene has CDR1 MGHRA and CDR2 YSYEKL. CDR3 size: 16 residues. V was clipped by 4 bases and J by 1 base, with 17 bases between them. CDR3 nucleotides: TGCGCCAGCAGCCCGCCCGTACGAACAGGGTCCTACGAGCAGTACTTC. Encoded protein: CASSPPVRTGSYEQYF.

The rearrangement uses TRBV11-2 and TRBJ1-1; D uncertain. The CDR3 covers 15 residues. Per the germline V gene, CDR1 is SGHAT and CDR2 is FQNNGV. V shed 1 base and J shed 5 bases, with 14 bases lying between them. CDR3 sequence: CASSLGVFGRTEAFF. Written as DNA, the CDR3 is TGTGCCAGCAGCTTAGGGGTCTTTGGGAGGACTGAAGCTTTCTTT.